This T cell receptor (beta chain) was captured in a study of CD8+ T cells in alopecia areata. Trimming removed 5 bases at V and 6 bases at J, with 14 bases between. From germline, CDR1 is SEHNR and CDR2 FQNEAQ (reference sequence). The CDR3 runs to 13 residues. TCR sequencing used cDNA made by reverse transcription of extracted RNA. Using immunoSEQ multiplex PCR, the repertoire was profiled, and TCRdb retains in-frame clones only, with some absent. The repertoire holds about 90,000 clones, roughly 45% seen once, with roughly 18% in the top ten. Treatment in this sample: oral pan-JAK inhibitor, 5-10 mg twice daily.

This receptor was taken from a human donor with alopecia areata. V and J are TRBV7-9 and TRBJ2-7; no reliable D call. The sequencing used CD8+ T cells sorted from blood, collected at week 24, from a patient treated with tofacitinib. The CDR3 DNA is TGTGCCAGCAGCCCAGGTCTAGTCCTCGAGCAGTACTTC. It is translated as CASSPGLVLEQYF.